This entry describes one T cell receptor beta chain. What antigen it recognizes has not been identified. No clone much larger than this one lies a single base away; base qualities are absent. These data come from a study of shared clonotypes between healthy human individuals (TCRdb year 2020). About the study as a whole: Three men and a couple of women, aged 18 to 49 years, made up the cohort. The study deeply sequenced blood TCR repertoires of about 5 healthy adults to estimate repertoire size and the extent of clonotype sharing between individuals. To increase sequencing depth and limit assay-specific biases, TCR repertoire library preparation and sequencing were carried out by different laboratories using diverse techniques. Each donor's leukapheresis produced roughly between roughly 0.94 and 9.5 billion PBMCs.

The study at large found these results: Because the study included only a small number of donors, the genetic and exposure-history diversity represented was limited. Only blood was sampled, and tissue TCR repertoires likely differ from those in blood. Pairwise subsampling led to the expectation that sequencing depth would affect the degree of clonotype sharing among donors.

The donors were healthy, HIV-negative adults with no recently reported acute infections or vaccinations. Every donor was a Caucasian adult residing in Nashville, Tennessee, USA. For unsorted samples, tens of millions of PBMCs were counted, and genomic DNA was extracted using the QIAamp DNA Blood Mini kit. After blood collection by leukapheresis, PBMCs were isolated using Ficoll-Histopaque density gradient centrifugation and then cryopreserved in the vapor phase of liquid nitrogen. Measured from the cysteine to the phenylalanine, the CDR3 is 16 residues long. Solely the CDR3 DNA is kept, with 48 bases framed from the first base. The V and J ends are trimmed by 2 bases and 0 bases, leaving 14 bases between them. TCR CDR3 regions were amplified from genomic DNA by multiplex PCR using the deep immunoSEQ assay. For each cell subset, the extracted genomic DNA was distributed evenly across all wells of several immunoSEQ 96-well plates, and each plate served as one replicate. For unsorted PBMC, each replicate PCR was loaded with roughly 330 ng genomic DNA, equivalent to about 33,000 T cell genomes. Ten immunoSEQ deep assay plates were used to sequence unsorted PBMC genomic DNA. Purified libraries were quantified with a Qubit 3.0 fluorometer, sized on a Bioanalyzer 2100, and re-quantified with the KAPA Library Quantification kit. Every immunoSEQ 96-well plate was sequenced on a dedicated single-read 150-cycle Illumina NextSeq 550 flow cell. For the original study's pipeline: The immunoSEQ output contained only junctional sequences without quality scores, so filtering could not match that applied to full-length reads. Sequences were annotated with PyIR, a Python wrapper for IgBLAST v1.9, and V/J genes and CDR3 were assigned using IMGT germline references. Reads were filtered out if the reads had weak V/J assignments (E-value above 1e-6), no CDR3, stop codons, out-of-frame junctions, or ambiguous translated residues. V3J clonotypes were defined by identical inferred V gene, J gene, and CDR3 amino acid sequence. Percentage overlap between repertoires was calculated by dividing the number of shared unique clonotypes by the size of the smaller repertoire. Three approaches were used to assess repertoire richness: RTK rarefaction, the Chao1 estimator, and Recon v2.1 estimates of unobserved clonotypes. TCRdb re-hosts the immuneACCESS table, in-frame sequences only. Its copies lack some clones; in the studies checked, an unresolved V gene accounts for under half of them, and the cause for the rest is not known. V, J and clone size are those of that table, while D and trimming were read from the DNA. This sample comprises 450,000 to 650,000 clones, about 80% of them detected only once. The ten largest clonotypes hold about 12% of the sample.

This TCR derives from a woman aged 40 to 50 in good health. Some clones in this sample may be carry-over from other donors' samples. Sequencing was carried out using PBMCs. This sequence uses TRBV23-1 and TRBJ2-7, with TRBD1 as a weak D call on 6 bases. TRBV23-1 is assigned to the ORF class and has an uncertain function. The base sequence is TGCGCCAGCAGTCAACCCCGGGACACCCACTCCTACGAGCAGTACTTC. Protein translation: CASSQPRDTHSYEQYF.